The T cell receptor beta chain described here comes from a study of read filtering for tumor transcriptome and immune sequencing. This CDR3 region has 15 residues. V lost 2 bases and J lost 0, with 10 bases in between. Germline V gene lookup returns CDR1 MDHEN and CDR2 SYDVKM. This clonotype was seen repeatedly, ten times or more. The library was built from 400 ng RNA with molecular barcoded adaptors for alpha/delta and beta/gamma chains. TCRdb called the reads again in MiXCR, with one record for every CDR3 protein. Found here are tens of thousands of distinct CDR3 sequences, around 15% of them singletons; the top ten hold 60% to 80%.

The source of this sequence is a donor aged 40 or over with multiple myeloma. The source material was a population of CD138-negative cells sorted from bone marrow. The rearrangement uses TRBV28 and TRBJ1-1; D ambiguous. The CDR3 coding sequence is TGTGCCAGCAGTTTAAAGGAGAGGTTGAACACTGAAGCTTTCTTT. This encodes CASSLKERLNTEAFF.